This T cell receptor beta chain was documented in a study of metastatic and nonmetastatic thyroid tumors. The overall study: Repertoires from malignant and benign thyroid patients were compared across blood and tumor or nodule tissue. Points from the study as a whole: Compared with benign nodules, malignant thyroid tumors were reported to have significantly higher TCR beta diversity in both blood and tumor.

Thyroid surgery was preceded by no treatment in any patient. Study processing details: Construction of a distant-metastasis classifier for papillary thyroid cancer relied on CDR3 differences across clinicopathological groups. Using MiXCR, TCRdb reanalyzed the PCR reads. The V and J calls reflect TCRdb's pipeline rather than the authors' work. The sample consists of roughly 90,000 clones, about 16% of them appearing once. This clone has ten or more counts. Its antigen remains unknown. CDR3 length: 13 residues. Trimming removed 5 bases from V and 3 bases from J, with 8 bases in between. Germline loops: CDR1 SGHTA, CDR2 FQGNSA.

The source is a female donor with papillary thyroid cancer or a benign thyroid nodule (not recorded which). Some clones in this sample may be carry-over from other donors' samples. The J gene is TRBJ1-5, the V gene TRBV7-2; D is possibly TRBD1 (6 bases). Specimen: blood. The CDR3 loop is CASSQGFNQPQHF. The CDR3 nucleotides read TGTGCCAGCAGCCAGGGGTTCAATCAGCCCCAGCATTTT.